This passage covers 30 T cell receptor beta chains from one sample sequenced in a study of early T cells in non-severe SARS-CoV-2 infection. TCRdb re-called the 5' RACE reads with MiXCR, one entry per CDR3 protein. The profile shows 43,000 or so distinct CDR3 sequences, approximately 4% of them singletons. Sequenced sample: whole blood. These receptors came from an adult who was a healthcare worker with PCR-confirmed SARS-CoV-2 infection or an uninfected control (not recorded which).

This clonotype occurred a few times. The chain employs TRBV13 and TRBJ1-1, with 7 bases matching TRBD1. From germline, CDR1 is PRHDT and CDR2 FYEKMQ (reference sequence). V lost 7 bases, J lost 5 bases, and 7 bases stayed unmatched. This CDR3 is 13 amino acids long. The CDR3: CASKEGAGTEAFF. The CDR3 region has the DNA TGTGCCAGCAAAGAGGGGGCAGGAACTGAAGCTTTCTTT.

There are many counts of this clonotype. The chain combines TRBV7-9 with TRBJ2-5; TRBD1 might be the D (6 bases). The CDR3 has 16 amino acids. From germline, CDR1 is SEHNR and CDR2 FQNEAQ (reference sequence). V was trimmed by 4 bases and J by 4 bases, leaving 19 bases between them. CDR3 sequence reads: CASSSSGGAFRETQYF. Written as DNA, the CDR3 is TGTGCCAGCAGCTCTAGTGGGGGCGCTTTTCGAGAGACCCAGTACTTC.

This clonotype appeared many times. The chain couples TRBV5-4 to TRBJ2-3; D is unclear. Germline CDR1 and CDR2: SGHNT and YYREEE (reference sequence). The CDR3 is 15 amino acids. Trimming cost V 0 bases and J 0 bases, with 8 bases left between them. Here the CDR3 DNA reads TGTGCCAGCAGCTTGGCAATAGGGAGCACAGATACGCAGTATTTT. Amino acid sequence: CASSLAIGSTDTQYF.

This clonotype has ten or more counts. The V gene is TRBV7-9, the J gene TRBJ1-4; D might be TRBD1 (5 bases). The CDR3 is made up of 13 amino acids. Trimming cost V 3 bases and J 13 bases, with 15 bases left between them. CDR1 SEHNR and CDR2 FQNEAQ come from the germline V gene (reference sequence). Written as DNA, the CDR3 is TGTGCCAGCAGCTTGGGGACGGACTATGGACTGTTTTTT. Residues: CASSLGTDYGLFF.

This clonotype was counted ten times or more. CDR3 nucleotide sequence: TGTGCCATCAGCCCGGGACAGGGAGTCTTGGGCTATGGCTACACCTTC. This codes for CAISPGQGVLGYGYTF. The chain recombines TRBV10-3 with TRBJ1-2, with 9 nucleotides matching TRBD1. CDR1 and CDR2 (germline): ENHRY, SYGVKD. This CDR3 is 16 amino acids long. V shed 6 bases and J 4 bases; nucleotides not matched to a gene: 12.

This clonotype was seen ten or more times. CDR3 sequence reads: CSAKTHPHSNQPQHF. CDR3 coding DNA: TGCAGTGCTAAGACTCATCCCCATAGCAATCAGCCCCAGCATTTT. The chain combines TRBV20-1 with TRBJ1-5; D gene ambiguous. Germline V gene lookup returns CDR1 DFQATT and CDR2 SNEGSKA (reference sequence). The V and J ends lost 4 bases and 0 bases respectively, with 13 bases between them. The CDR3 sequence is 15 residues long.

This clonotype has ten or more counts. The chain couples TRBV10-1 to TRBJ1-5; TRBD1 aligns across 7 bases. From germline, CDR1 is WNHNN and CDR2 SYGVQD (reference sequence). J lost 5 bases, V lost 5 bases, and 6 bases had no gene match. This CDR3 has 14 residues. The CDR3 protein is CASSTGEVHQPQHF. The DNA for the CDR3 is TGCGCCAGCAGTACAGGGGAGGTCCATCAGCCCCAGCATTTT.

This clonotype was counted many times. The chain uses TRBV5-4 and TRBJ2-6; a weak D match, TRBD2 (5 bases). Germline lookup yields CDR1 SGHNT and CDR2 YYREEE (reference sequence). With 0 bases removed from V and 2 bases from J, the gap between germline ends came to 9 bases. This CDR3 has 16 amino acids. CDR3 in amino acids: CASSLARGAGANVLTF. The CDR3 nucleotides are TGTGCCAGCAGCTTGGCCCGGGGAGCTGGGGCCAACGTCCTGACTTTC.

This clonotype was detected only a few times. J is TRBJ1-6 and V is TRBV5-4; no definite D call. V gave up 1 base and J gave up 4 bases, with 15 bases separating them. Germline V gene data show CDR1 as SGHNT and CDR2 as YYREEE (reference sequence). This CDR3 has 17 amino acids. This CDR3 reads CASSLRRWPHYNSPLHF. Here the CDR3 DNA reads TGTGCCAGCAGCTTGCGTCGGTGGCCGCATTATAATTCACCCCTCCACTTT.

This clonotype occurred a few times. The chain couples TRBV12-3 or TRBV12-4 to TRBJ2-1, with TRBD2 matching over 14 bases. The CDR3 is made up of 18 amino acids. Trimming took 3 bases from V and 6 from J; bases not matched to a gene: 10. The CDR3 loop is CASSLRAPGLAGVNEQFF. CDR3 coding DNA: TGTGCCAGCAGTTTGCGCGCGCCGGGACTAGCGGGAGTCAATGAGCAGTTCTTC.

The chain is built from TRBV5-4 and TRBJ2-1; 8 nucleotides match TRBD2. Germline trimming cut 4 bases from V and 8 bases from J; bases unmatched to any gene: 8. CDR3 size: 14 residues. Germline-derived CDR1 and CDR2 are SGHNT and YYREEE (reference sequence). CDR3 in amino acids: CASSPGLASHEQFF. The CDR3 DNA is TGTGCCAGCAGCCCCGGACTAGCTTCACATGAGCAGTTCTTC.

There are a few counts of this clonotype. The chain couples TRBV5-5 to TRBJ2-1; D is undetermined. The CDR3 spans 15 residues. V lost 3 bases and J 5 bases, leaving 15 bases between the germline ends. In germline, CDR1 is SGHKS, CDR2 YYEKEE (reference sequence). In nucleotides, the CDR3 is TGTGCCAGCAGCTCAGGCCTTTTAAGTGACAATGAGCAGTTCTTC. Its protein is CASSSGLLSDNEQFF.

Comment on this clonotype: A much larger clone differs from this one at a single base, so this may be a read error. The J gene is TRBJ2-1, the V gene TRBV6-1; 9 positions agree with TRBD1. There are 15 residues in the CDR3. Germline CDR1 and CDR2: MNHNS and SASEGT. Written as DNA, the CDR3 is TGTGCCAGCAGGGCCGGGACAGGGAATAACAATAAGCAGTTCTTC. Protein product: CASRAGTGNNNKQFF.

This clonotype was seen only a few times. This chain connects TRBV30 to TRBJ1-2; the D is unclear. The CDR3 runs 12 residues. V lost 0 bases to trimming and J lost 10 bases, with 12 bases between them. Per the germline V gene, CDR1 is GTSNPN and CDR2 is SVGIG (reference sequence). DNA of the CDR3: TGTGCCTGGAGTGTACTAGAGGTAGACTACACCTTC. This codes for CAWSVLEVDYTF.

This clonotype was seen at least ten times. V is TRBV19 and J is TRBJ1-4; D is uncertain. Trimming pared 5 bases from V and 3 bases from J, leaving 16 bases between. This CDR3 region has 16 residues. From germline, CDR1 is LNHDA and CDR2 SQIVND (reference sequence). CDR3: CASSSDSGYANEKLFF. In DNA, the CDR3 is TGTGCCAGTAGTTCAGATTCCGGGTACGCTAATGAAAAACTGTTTTTT.

At least ten counts were recorded for this clonotype. The J gene is TRBJ2-5, the V gene TRBV7-9; D not certain. The V end lost 5 bases, the J end lost 2 bases, and 12 bases lay between the germline ends. This CDR3 has 14 amino acids. Germline CDR1 is SEHNR and CDR2 is FQNEAQ (reference sequence). The DNA for the CDR3 is TGTGCCAGCAGCCAAGTACTTTTTCAAGAGACCCAGTACTTC. As protein: CASSQVLFQETQYF.

The table lists this clonotype with many counts. CDR3 coding DNA: TGTGCCAGCATCAACTCCTACGAGCAGTACTTC. Translated, it gives CASINSYEQYF. The chain links TRBV27 to TRBJ2-7; D gene unclear. The germline V gene has CDR1 MNHEY and CDR2 SMNVEV (reference sequence). This CDR3 contains 11 residues. The V gene lost 7 bases and the J gene lost 0 bases, with 4 bases spanning the gap.

The chain recombines TRBV11-2 with TRBJ2-2; a possible D gene is TRBD2 (5 bases). The CDR3 runs 14 residues. V dropped 7 bases and J dropped 5 bases, with 14 bases sitting between them. CDR1 and CDR2 from the germline V gene are SGHAT and FQNNGV. For the CDR3, the DNA is TGTGCCAGCATGGAGGACCACCTAACCGGGGAGCTGTTTTTT. It specifies CASMEDHLTGELFF.

This clonotype was recorded at least ten times. The chain couples TRBV28 to TRBJ1-1, with D tentatively TRBD1 (5 bases). The CDR3 has 15 amino acids. CDR1 is MDHEN, CDR2 SYDVKM, per germline. Trimming took off 5 bases at V and 6 bases at J, with 19 bases between the two ends. Written as DNA, the CDR3 is TGTGCCAGCAGTGCATCCACAGGAATCGGTGCTGAAGCTTTCTTT. Translation gives CASSASTGIGAEAFF.

This clonotype came up once. A single base separates this from a much larger clone, so it may be a read error. This rearrangement joins TRBV10-3 to TRBJ1-1, with 8 bases matching TRBD1. This CDR3 comprises 14 residues. Trimming cost V 5 bases and J 3 bases; bases outside gene matches: 5. CDR1 is ENHRY, CDR2 SYGVKD, per germline. The CDR3 nucleotides read TGTGCCATCAGTCGACAGGGGCCGTACACTGAAGCTTTCTTT. Encoded protein: CAISRQGPYTEAFF.

This clonotype was seen repeatedly, ten times or more. This chain uses TRBV27 with TRBJ2-1, with 7 bases identical to TRBD2. V gave up 6 bases and J gave up 7 bases; unmatched junction bases: 12. The V gene's germline CDR1 is MNHEY and CDR2 SMNVEV (reference sequence). The CDR3 totals 15 residues. CDR3 residues: CASSPAYGRRNEQFF. In nucleotides, the CDR3 is TGTGCCAGCAGCCCCGCTTACGGGAGGCGGAATGAGCAGTTCTTC.

This clonotype occurred many times. The chain couples TRBV4-1 to TRBJ2-1; unclear D gene. The CDR3 extends over 16 amino acids. From germline, CDR1 is MGHRA and CDR2 YSYEKL. Deletions cut 1 base from V and 0 bases from J, with 10 bases between. The CDR3: CASSQVNLVSYNEQFF. CDR3 bases: TGCGCCAGCAGCCAAGTTAACTTAGTCTCCTACAATGAGCAGTTCTTC.

This clonotype was recorded at least ten times. This rearrangement joins TRBV5-1 to TRBJ2-2, with 7 bases identical to TRBD1. CDR1 is SGHRS, CDR2 YFSETQ, per germline. V trimming: 0 bases; J trimming: 3 bases; junction bases outside the gene matches: 8. The CDR3 has 17 residues. DNA for the CDR3: TGCGCCAGCAGCTTGGAGGGAAGGGGGCGCGACACCGGGGAGCTGTTTTTT. It is translated as CASSLEGRGRDTGELFF.

This clonotype was picked up many times. The chain's CDR3 is CASSETYQETQYF. The CDR3 DNA is TGTGCCAGCAGTGAGACCTACCAAGAGACCCAGTACTTC. V is TRBV6-1 and J is TRBJ2-5; no clear D gene. V dropped 3 bases and J dropped 0 bases, with 5 bases sitting between them. Per the germline V gene, CDR1 is MNHNS and CDR2 is SASEGT. The CDR3 spans 13 residues.

This clonotype was detected many times. The J gene is TRBJ2-1, the V gene TRBV6-5; 8 nucleotides match TRBD2. This CDR3 spans 14 amino acids. V shed 0 bases and J 6 bases; nucleotides not matched to a gene: 1. Looked up from germline, CDR1 is MNHEY and CDR2 is SVGAGI. CDR3 amino acids: CASSYSTSANEQFF. CDR3 nucleotide sequence: TGTGCCAGCAGTTACTCGACTAGCGCCAATGAGCAGTTCTTC.

The chain is built from TRBV12-3 or TRBV12-4 and TRBJ1-1; tentative D call: TRBD1 (5 bases). Trimming cost V 2 bases and J 3 bases, with 7 bases left between them. CDR3 size: 13 residues. The CDR3 DNA sequence: TGTGCCAGCAGTTTATCCAGGGACACTGAAGCTTTCTTT. Translating it yields CASSLSRDTEAFF.

This clonotype was detected many times. The chain uses TRBV12-3 or TRBV12-4 and TRBJ1-3; D remains unclear. Trimming took 2 bases from V and 0 from J, leaving 8 bases between them. This CDR3 contains 15 residues. For the CDR3, the DNA is TGTGCCAGCAGTTTACTCTGGAGCTCTGGAAACACCATATATTTT. Its protein product is CASSLLWSSGNTIYF.

This clonotype appeared many times. The genes are TRBV11-2 and TRBJ2-5; D remains ambiguous. V lost 5 bases and J 6 bases, leaving 10 bases between the germline ends. This CDR3 is 12 amino acids long. Germline V CDR1 and CDR2: SGHAT, FQNNGV. Here the CDR3 DNA reads TGTGCCAGCAGCCCTGGTGTAAAGACCCAGTACTTC. Amino acids: CASSPGVKTQYF.

This clonotype was seen repeatedly, ten times or more. J is TRBJ1-1 and V is TRBV30; D is undetermined. With 0 bases removed from V and 7 bases from J, the gap between germline ends came to 9 bases. Germline lookup yields CDR1 GTSNPN and CDR2 SVGIG (reference sequence). This CDR3 contains 12 residues. The chain's CDR3 is CAWSVLGNEAFF. CDR3 in DNA: TGTGCCTGGAGTGTACTTGGCAATGAAGCTTTCTTT. The whole variable domain, filled in from reference TRBV30 and TRBJ1-1, reads SQTIHQWPATLVQPVGSPLSLECTVEGTSNPNLYWYRQAAGRGLQLLFYSVGIGQISSEVPQNLSASRPQDRQFILSSKKLLLSDSGFYLCAWSVLGNEAFFGQGTRLTVV.

V and J are TRBV5-5 and TRBJ2-7, with 9 nucleotides matching TRBD2. This CDR3 contains 14 residues. Unmatched junction bases numbered 6, after V lost 5 bases and J lost 3 bases. Per the germline V gene, CDR1 is SGHKS and CDR2 is YYEKEE (reference sequence). CDR3: CASRKAGGDYEQYF. The CDR3 DNA follows: TGTGCCAGCAGGAAGGCGGGGGGGGACTACGAGCAGTACTTC.